This T cell receptor (beta chain) stems from a study of shared clonotypes between healthy human individuals. Findings and caveats of the study: Clonotypes shared by all four sorted-subset donors had higher generation probabilities than non-shared clonotypes. Naive CD4 clonotypes overlapped across a few donors at 4.5% to 5.5%. Since donors were few, the genetic and exposure-history diversity represented was limited.

Several immunoSEQ 96-well plates shared each subset's DNA, each plate a replicate. Method: immunoSEQ multiplex PCR; TCRdb's copy keeps in-frame clones and lacks some. The table lists some 2 million clones, roughly 96% of them singletons. Comment on this clone: Antigen: not known.

V lost 5 bases and J lost 6; bases outside the gene matches: 16. This CDR3 comprises 17 residues. Germline V gene sequence: CDR1 LNHDA, CDR2 SQIVND (reference sequence). This chain connects TRBV19 to TRBJ1-2; 9 bases map to TRBD1. The sequence came from a man aged 18 to 29 in good health. The specimen sequenced was naive CD4+ T cells sorted from blood. Subset reported: CD45RA+ positively selected. Here the CDR3 reads CASSPQKQGANVNGYTF. Here the CDR3 DNA reads TGTGCCAGTAGTCCCCAGAAACAGGGGGCGAATGTAAATGGCTACACCTTC.